Sequencing of this TCR beta chain was carried out in a study of CD8 T cells in ankylosing spondylitis. Findings and caveats of the study: There was a TCR beta motif, made of several highly homologous variants, that appeared characteristic of ankylosing spondylitis blood.

One entry per CDR3 protein results from TCRdb running MiXCR on the 5' RACE reads. The data contain 390,000 or so distinct CDR3 sequences, 20% to 25% of them singletons. This CDR3 has 16 amino acids. Trimming cost V 3 bases and J 4 bases; bases outside gene matches: 10. From germline, CDR1 is DFQATT and CDR2 SNEGSKA (reference sequence). As to this clonotype: What it recognizes is unknown.

The rearrangement uses TRBV20-1 and TRBJ2-5; 11 nucleotides align to TRBD2. The TCR was taken from a male donor with ankylosing spondylitis. The source material was blood, either unsorted or a sorted T cell fraction (not recorded which). The CDR3 protein is CSASLAGGPGVETQYF. The CDR3 region has the DNA TGCAGTGCTAGTTTAGCGGGAGGGCCGGGGGTAGAGACCCAGTACTTC.